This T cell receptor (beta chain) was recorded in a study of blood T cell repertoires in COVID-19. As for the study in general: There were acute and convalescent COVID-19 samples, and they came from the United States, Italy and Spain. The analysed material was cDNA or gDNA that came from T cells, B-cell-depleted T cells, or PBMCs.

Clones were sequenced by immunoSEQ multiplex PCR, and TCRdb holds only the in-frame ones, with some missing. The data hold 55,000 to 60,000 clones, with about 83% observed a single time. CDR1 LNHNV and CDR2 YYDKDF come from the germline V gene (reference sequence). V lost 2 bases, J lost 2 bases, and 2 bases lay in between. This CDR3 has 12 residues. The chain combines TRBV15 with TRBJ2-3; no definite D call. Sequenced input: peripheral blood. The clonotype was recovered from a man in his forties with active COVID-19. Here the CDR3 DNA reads TGTGCCACCAGCAGATACACAGATACGCAGTATTTT. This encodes CATSRYTDTQYF.